These 13 T cell receptor beta chains originate from one sample sequenced in a study of blood T cell repertoires in COVID-19. Method: immunoSEQ multiplex PCR; TCRdb's copy keeps in-frame clones and lacks some. The top ten hold 5.5% to 7.5% of the sample, which has 150,000 to 200,000 clones, 89% seen once. The sequencing sample was made of peripheral blood. These receptors all stem from a man aged 35 to 55 with acute or convalescent COVID-19.

The chain uses TRBV30 and TRBJ2-5, with TRBD1 matching 8 bases. This CDR3 is built from 17 residues. Trimming cost V 3 bases and J 7 bases; bases outside gene matches: 19. Germline V gene lookup returns CDR1 GTSNPN and CDR2 SVGIG (reference sequence). The CDR3 DNA follows: TGTGCCTGGAGGACAGATAACTTCGGCAGGGGGCACGGGACCCAGTACTTC. Translation gives CAWRTDNFGRGHGTQYF.

This chain links TRBV7-6 with TRBJ2-3; 9 bases are shared with TRBD2. The CDR3 covers 15 residues. The V and J ends lost 1 base and 4 bases, in that order; junction bases with no gene match: 3. Looked up from germline, CDR1 is SGHVS and CDR2 is FNYEAQ. The CDR3 DNA follows: TGTGCCAGCAGCTTAGGCAGCGGGGGGTCAGATACGCAGTATTTT. As protein: CASSLGSGGSDTQYF.

This sequence joins TRBV14 and TRBJ1-1, with D possibly matching TRBD1 (6 bases). The CDR3 covers 15 residues. The germline V gene has CDR1 SGHDN and CDR2 FVKESK. Trimming removed 0 bases from V and 2 bases from J, with 10 bases in between. CDR3 residues: CASSQERGINTEAFF. In nucleotides, the CDR3 is TGTGCCAGCAGCCAAGAGAGGGGGATTAACACTGAAGCTTTCTTT.

J is TRBJ2-5 and V is TRBV27; 9 bases align to TRBD2. The CDR3 contains 16 residues. Trimming at V came to 6 bases and at J to 5 bases, leaving 13 bases not matched to a gene. CDR1 and CDR2 from the germline V gene are MNHEY and SMNVEV (reference sequence). The CDR3 is CASSPGLAVGRETQYF. The CDR3 DNA is TGTGCCAGCAGCCCGGGACTAGCCGTAGGGAGGGAGACCCAGTACTTC.

The V and J genes are TRBV2 and TRBJ2-2; 10 bases are shared with TRBD1. The length of the CDR3 is 18 residues. Unmatched junction bases numbered 15, after V lost 6 bases and J lost 5 bases. CDR1 and CDR2 from the germline V gene are SNHLY and FYNNEI. This CDR3 reads CASRTGGAGMSRTGELFF. In DNA, the CDR3 is TGTGCCAGCAGGACAGGGGGCGCGGGAATGTCGAGGACCGGGGAGCTGTTTTTT.

J is TRBJ2-7 and V is TRBV19; D possibly corresponds to TRBD1 (6 bases). Trimming pared 6 bases from V and 0 bases from J, leaving 9 bases between. CDR1 and CDR2 from the germline V gene are LNHDA and SQIVND (reference sequence). The CDR3 has 13 amino acids. The CDR3, as DNA: TGTGCCAGTAGCTGGACAGACTCCTACGAGCAGTACTTC. Amino acid sequence: CASSWTDSYEQYF.

V usage is TRBV12-3 or TRBV12-4 and J usage is TRBJ2-6, with 8 bases identical to TRBD2. Trimming removed 10 bases from V and 4 bases from J; junction bases left unmatched: 3. This CDR3 is built from 13 residues. Here the CDR3 reads CAIRGGGANVLTF. CDR3 nucleotides: TGTGCCATCCGGGGGGGCGGGGCCAACGTCCTGACTTTC.

The J gene is TRBJ2-3, the V gene TRBV5-1; a weak D match, TRBD2 (5 bases). This CDR3 is 12 amino acids long. Germline values: CDR1 SGHRS, CDR2 YFSETQ. Trimming took 5 bases from V and 1 from J, leaving 5 bases between them. The CDR3 loop is CASRRGTDTQYF. For the CDR3, the DNA is TGCGCCAGCAGGAGGGGCACAGATACGCAGTATTTT.

This sequence joins TRBV19 and TRBJ2-1; 12 bases are shared with TRBD2. Germline V CDR1 and CDR2: LNHDA, SQIVND (reference sequence). Trimming took 5 bases from V and 10 from J; bases not matched to a gene: 18. The CDR3 contains 18 residues. The CDR3 bases are TGTGCCAGTAGTCCCCCCCACCGACTAGCGGGGGCCGTGGACGAGCAGTTCTTC. Translating gives CASSPPHRLAGAVDEQFF.

The sample holds one count of this clone. The chain employs TRBV2 and TRBJ1-5; 9 nucleotides line up with TRBD1. CDR3 size: 16 residues. Germline V CDR1 and CDR2: SNHLY, FYNNEI. J was trimmed by 4 bases and V by 1 base; bases with no gene match: 5. This chain's CDR3 is CASSEGGQGGNQPQHF. The DNA of the CDR3 is TGTGCCAGCAGTGAAGGGGGACAGGGAGGTAATCAGCCCCAGCATTTT.

The gene calls are TRBV7-2 and TRBJ1-1, with 8 bases aligning to TRBD1. CDR3 size: 13 residues. Germline V CDR1 and CDR2: SGHTA, FQGNSA. V was pared by 4 bases and J by 7 bases, with 5 bases of the junction left unmatched. CDR3 region: CASSSQGAGEAFF. CDR3 nucleotides: TGTGCCAGCAGCTCCCAGGGGGCGGGTGAAGCTTTCTTT.

This clone was detected once. The chain combines TRBV24-1 with TRBJ2-7; 8 bases agree with TRBD2. The length of the CDR3 is 15 residues. V lost 9 bases to trimming and J lost 3 bases; unmatched junction nucleotides: 12. CDR1 is KGHDR, CDR2 SFDVKD, per germline. Written as DNA, the CDR3 is TGTGCCACCGACGGTCTTGGACTAGCACACTACGAGCAGTACTTC. This encodes CATDGLGLAHYEQYF.

CDR3 DNA: TGTGCCAGCAACGATCCGGGACAGCTACAAGAGACCCAGTACTTC. It codes for CASNDPGQLQETQYF. V and J are TRBV5-6 and TRBJ2-5; 7 bases map to TRBD1. V lost 6 bases, J lost 2 bases, and 10 bases stayed unmatched. This CDR3 spans 15 amino acids. Germline lookup yields CDR1 SGHDT and CDR2 YYEEEE.